The clone carrying this T cell receptor (beta chain) turned up a few times. Deletions cut 6 bases from V and 5 bases from J, with 16 bases between. CDR3 length: 14 amino acids. Germline V CDR1 and CDR2: LNHDA, SQIVND (reference sequence). These data are taken from a study of cytomegalovirus exposure and HLA in healthy donors. A multiplex PCR was run with 60 Vbeta primers and 13 Jbeta primers. The repertoire was sequenced with immunoSEQ multiplex PCR; TCRdb's copy has only in-frame clones and lacks some. Of about 120,000 clones in the sample, under 85% were seen once. The sequence came from a human donor in good health. Sequencing was performed on PBMCs. The rearrangement uses TRBV19 and TRBJ1-1, with D possibly being TRBD1 (5 bases). For the CDR3, the DNA is TGTGCCAGTAGATTTGCCCAGGGTTGGACTGAAGCTTTCTTT. It is translated as CASRFAQGWTEAFF.